Each of the 25 T cell receptor beta chains below was sequenced from the same sample in a study of T-cell memory formation after mild COVID-19. TCRdb reprocessed the 5' RACE reads with MiXCR, giving one entry per CDR3 protein. The sample contains some 160,000 distinct CDR3 sequences, 13% of which appear only once. Sequences were obtained from PBMCs or a T cell subset sorted from them (not recorded which). The receptor set was obtained from a man younger than 35 who had mild COVID-19 (a few samples of this study predate the infection). Cell type and time point are not known.

In this sample, this clonotype turned up many times. The J gene is TRBJ2-5, the V gene TRBV7-9, with no clear D. The CDR3 has 13 residues. Trimming pared 7 bases from V and 5 bases from J, leaving 14 bases between. Germline V gene sequence: CDR1 SEHNR, CDR2 FQNEAQ (reference sequence). The CDR3 loop is CASIRLAGETQYF. The DNA of the CDR3 is TGTGCCAGCATACGACTCGCCGGGGAGACCCAGTACTTC.

The chain has TRBV5-6 and TRBJ2-4; TRBD1 agrees at 9 bases. The CDR3 runs to 15 residues. The junction had 10 bases not matched to a gene; V was cut back by 5 bases and J by 7 bases. Germline V CDR1 and CDR2: SGHDT, YYEEEE. The CDR3 DNA sequence: TGTGCCAGCAGTCTTACGGGACAGGGAAGGAACATTCAGTACTTC. Its protein product is CASSLTGQGRNIQYF.

The chain joins TRBV7-3 to TRBJ1-1, with D unresolved. The germline V gene has CDR1 SGHTA and CDR2 FQGTGA. This CDR3 region has 13 residues. V gave up 3 bases and J gave up 5 bases, with 10 bases separating them. The CDR3 spells CASSFHMGTEAFF. CDR3 DNA: TGTGCCAGCAGCTTTCACATGGGGACTGAAGCTTTCTTT.

The rearrangement links TRBV12-3 or TRBV12-4 to TRBJ1-1; 7 bases agree with TRBD1. CDR3 size: 14 residues. V lost 6 bases and J lost 10; bases outside the gene matches: 14. CDR3 protein: CASSPRQGGRVAFF. For the CDR3, the DNA is TGTGCCAGCAGCCCAAGGCAGGGGGGTCGGGTAGCTTTCTTT.

This clonotype was detected ten times or more. The V and J genes are TRBV24-1 and TRBJ2-2; 12 bases align to TRBD2. V lost 5 bases to trimming and J lost 0 bases; unmatched junction nucleotides: 6. The CDR3 contains 18 residues. Per germline, CDR1 KGHDR and CDR2 SFDVKD. The CDR3 loop reads CATSGLAGANTNTGELFF. DNA for the CDR3: TGTGCCACCAGTGGACTAGCGGGGGCCAACACGAACACCGGGGAGCTGTTTTTT.

This clonotype was detected a few times. In DNA, the CDR3 is TGCGCCAGCAGCTTGGCGGCAGTAGGCTATGGCTACACCTTC. Protein product: CASSLAAVGYGYTF. V gene TRBV5-1 combines with J gene TRBJ1-2; no clear D gene. The germline V gene encodes CDR1 SGHRS and CDR2 YFSETQ. Deletions cut 0 bases from V and 4 bases from J, with 10 bases between. The CDR3 is 14 residues long.

The V call is TRBV4-3, the J call TRBJ2-3; D remains unclear. V was cut by 2 bases and J by 4 bases, with 7 bases left in between. The CDR3 loop spans 13 amino acids. Per germline, CDR1 LGHNA and CDR2 YSLEER. The DNA of the CDR3 is TGCGCCAGCAGCCAACGCGGCGCAGATACGCAGTATTTT. This sequence encodes CASSQRGADTQYF.

J is TRBJ2-3 and V is TRBV6-2 or TRBV6-3, with 10 positions matching TRBD2. Looked up from germline, CDR1 is MNHEY and CDR2 is SVGEGT. The CDR3 is 14 amino acids. J lost 6 bases, V lost 10 bases, and 10 bases had no gene match. The DNA for the CDR3 is TGTGCCACCGCAGCGGGGGGGGCCGCCGATACGCAGTATTTT. Translating gives CATAAGGAADTQYF.

The chain employs TRBV3-1 and TRBJ1-1, with a tentative D call TRBD1 (6 bases). The CDR3 loop spans 13 amino acids. Germline V CDR1 and CDR2: LGHDT, YNNKEL (reference sequence). Trimming shortened V by 3 bases and J by 8 bases, and 13 bases separated the two germline ends. DNA for the CDR3: TGTGCCAGCAGCCACCTGGGGGGGACAGAAGCTTTCTTT. It translates to CASSHLGGTEAFF.

The CDR3 DNA sequence: TGTGCCATCAGTGAGGCAGGAATTTCCTACAATGAGCAGTTCTTC. Its translation: CAISEAGISYNEQFF. The rearrangement joins TRBV10-3 to TRBJ2-1; D is undetermined. Per the germline V gene, CDR1 is ENHRY and CDR2 is SYGVKD. The CDR3 runs to 15 residues. Trimming cost V 2 bases and J 1 base, with 9 bases left between them.

This clonotype was counted only a few times. V and J are TRBV7-9 and TRBJ2-1; unclear D gene. The ends were cut back, 5 bases at V and 4 bases at J, with 15 bases in the middle. The CDR3 runs 15 residues. Germline values: CDR1 SEHNR, CDR2 FQNEAQ (reference sequence). CDR3 region: CASSLTGSNYNEQFF. CDR3 DNA: TGTGCCAGCAGCCTAACGGGTTCGAATTACAATGAGCAGTTCTTC.

The J gene is TRBJ2-3, the V gene TRBV2; D is undetermined. Germline V CDR1 and CDR2: SNHLY, FYNNEI. V lost 5 bases to trimming and J lost 0 bases, with 15 bases between them. The CDR3 consists of 16 residues. CDR3 amino acids: CASSPQLQTSTDTQYF. CDR3 DNA: TGTGCCAGCAGTCCACAGCTCCAAACTAGCACAGATACGCAGTATTTT.

This clonotype was counted only a few times. This rearrangement joins TRBV12-3 or TRBV12-4 to TRBJ1-3; D is unclear. This CDR3 spans 14 amino acids. V was shortened by 2 bases and J by 1 base, with 6 bases between the two germline ends. For the CDR3, the DNA is TGTGCCAGCAGTTTAAGCCCTTCTGGAAACACCATATATTTT. Amino acid sequence: CASSLSPSGNTIYF.

The DNA for the CDR3 is TGTGCCAGCAGCCTCAGGACAGCCGGGGGCTACACCTTC. As protein: CASSLRTAGGYTF. V usage is TRBV5-4 and J usage is TRBJ1-2; a weak D match, TRBD1 (6 bases). CDR1 SGHNT and CDR2 YYREEE come from the germline V gene (reference sequence). This CDR3 region has 13 residues. The V end was cut by 4 bases, the J end by 8 bases, with 15 bases between. Based on the CDR3 plus reference TRBV5-4 and TRBJ1-2, the full variable domain is ETGVTQSPTHLIKTRGQQVTLRCSSQSGHNTVSWYQQALGQGPQFIFQYYREEENGRGNFPPRFSGLQFPNYSSELNVNALELDDSALYLCASSLRTAGGYTFGSGTRLTVV.

This clonotype came up a few times. The rearrangement joins TRBV4-1 to TRBJ2-3, with 10 bases that match TRBD1. The V and J ends lost 0 bases and 7 bases, in that order; junction bases with no gene match: 1. The germline V gene encodes CDR1 MGHRA and CDR2 YSYEKL. The CDR3 totals 14 residues. The CDR3 nucleotides read TGCGCCAGCAGCCAAGAGGACAGGGGGTATACGCAGTATTTT. It encodes CASSQEDRGYTQYF.

This clonotype has just a few counts. This sequence joins TRBV5-1 and TRBJ2-2; D possibly corresponds to TRBD2 (7 bases). The CDR3 has 15 amino acids. V was clipped by 3 bases and J by 1 base, with 10 bases between them. The V gene's germline CDR1 is SGHRS and CDR2 YFSETQ. The CDR3 region is CASSSGGQNTGELFF. The CDR3 nucleotides read TGCGCCAGCAGCTCGGGGGGCCAGAACACCGGGGAGCTGTTTTTT.

The chain has TRBV5-1 and TRBJ1-6, with D perhaps matching TRBD1 (5 bases). Germline CDR1 reads SGHRS; CDR2 reads YFSETQ. CDR3 length equals 15 residues. Trimming pared 5 bases from V and 5 bases from J, leaving 14 bases between. CDR3 sequence: CASSRTGADNSPLHF. DNA of the CDR3: TGCGCCAGCAGTCGAACCGGGGCCGATAATTCACCCCTCCACTTT. The complete variable domain, with remaining parts taken from reference TRBV5-1 and TRBJ1-6, reads KAGVTQTPRYLIKTRGQQVTLSCSPISGHRSVSWYQQTPGQGLQFLFEYFSETQRNKGNFPGRFSGRQFSNSRSEMNVSTLELGDSALYLCASSRTGADNSPLHFGNGTRLTVT.

The rearrangement joins TRBV6-5 to TRBJ2-5, with 7 positions matching TRBD2. V lost 7 bases, J lost 5 bases, and 13 bases stayed unmatched. Germline V gives CDR1 MNHEY, CDR2 SVGAGI. The CDR3 has 15 amino acids. CDR3 bases: TGTGCCAGCAAGACGGGGGGAGGGCTCCAGGAGACCCAGTACTTC. This codes for CASKTGGGLQETQYF.

The genes are TRBV13 and TRBJ2-4, with D possibly TRBD1 on 5 matching bases. CDR1 is PRHDT and CDR2 is FYEKMQ in the germline V gene (reference sequence). There are 15 residues in the CDR3. V gave up 0 bases and J gave up 6 bases, with 12 bases separating them. CDR3 residues: CASSLGRAPGNIQYF. The CDR3, as DNA: TGTGCCAGCAGCTTAGGCAGGGCTCCCGGAAACATTCAGTACTTC.

This clonotype was counted ten times or more. The CDR3 sequence is CASSTFDRPYEQYF. Written as DNA, the CDR3 is TGTGCCAGCAGCACCTTCGACAGACCCTACGAGCAGTACTTC. The genes are TRBV7-2 and TRBJ2-7, with D perhaps matching TRBD1 (5 bases). The CDR3 runs to 14 residues. The V end was cut by 5 bases, the J end by 2 bases, with 13 bases between. CDR1 and CDR2 (germline): SGHTA, FQGNSA. Full variable domain (outside the CDR3, taken from reference TRBV7-2 and TRBJ2-7): GAGVSQSPSNKVTEKGKDVELRCDPISGHTALYWYRQSLGQGLEFLIYFQGNSAPDKSGLPSDRFSAERTGGSVSTLTIQRTQQEDSAVYLCASSTFDRPYEQYFGPGTRLTVT.

This clonotype was picked up many times. J is TRBJ1-2 and V is TRBV7-2, with 7 bases that match TRBD1. This CDR3 has 17 amino acids. V trimming: 1 base; J trimming: 0 bases; junction bases outside the gene matches: 8. Germline-derived CDR1 and CDR2 are SGHTA and FQGNSA. CDR3 coding DNA: TGTGCCAGCAGCTTAGGAAACAGGGGAGAGACTAACTATGGCTACACCTTC. It yields the protein CASSLGNRGETNYGYTF. The entire variable domain, with the rest obtained from reference TRBV7-2 and TRBJ1-2, is as follows: GAGVSQSPSNKVTEKGKDVELRCDPISGHTALYWYRQSLGQGLEFLIYFQGNSAPDKSGLPSDRFSAERTGGSVSTLTIQRTQQEDSAVYLCASSLGNRGETNYGYTFGSGTRLTVV.

A few counts support this clonotype. This chain joins TRBV20-1 and TRBJ1-6; 8 nucleotides agree with TRBD1. CDR3 size: 13 residues. Germline CDR1 reads DFQATT; CDR2 reads SNEGSKA (reference sequence). The J segment lost 8 bases and the V segment lost 3 bases, leaving 3 bases of the junction unmatched. The CDR3 DNA reads as TGCAGTGCTAGGACAGGGGAAGATTCACCCCTCCACTTT. Translation: CSARTGEDSPLHF.

The chain is built from TRBV5-1 and TRBJ1-6, with D perhaps TRBD1 (6 bases). The germline V and J ends were trimmed by 1 base and 7 bases, with 12 bases remaining between them. The CDR3 has 15 amino acids. CDR1 and CDR2 from the germline V gene are SGHRS and YFSETQ. Here the CDR3 reads CASSLTGTGNSPLHF. The CDR3 DNA reads as TGCGCCAGCAGCTTGACAGGGACGGGGAATTCACCCCTCCACTTT.

This clonotype was counted only a few times. The chain is built from TRBV7-9 and TRBJ1-4; D is uncertain. CDR3 size: 14 residues. Germline CDR1 reads SEHNR; CDR2 reads FQNEAQ (reference sequence). V lost 4 bases and J 6 bases, leaving 12 bases between the germline ends. The CDR3 bases are TGTGCCAGCAGCTCGGAGCCGGGAGATGAAAAACTGTTTTTT. Translated, it gives CASSSEPGDEKLFF.

The V call is TRBV20-1, the J call TRBJ2-7; D might be TRBD2 (5 bases). The germline CDR1 and CDR2 sequences are DFQATT and SNEGSKA (reference sequence). CDR3 length equals 13 residues. The V gene lost 3 bases and the J gene lost 3 bases, with 12 bases spanning the gap. The CDR3 nucleotides are TGCAGTGCTAGGGGAGAACTGAACTACGAGCAGTACGTC. Protein product: CSARGELNYEQYV.